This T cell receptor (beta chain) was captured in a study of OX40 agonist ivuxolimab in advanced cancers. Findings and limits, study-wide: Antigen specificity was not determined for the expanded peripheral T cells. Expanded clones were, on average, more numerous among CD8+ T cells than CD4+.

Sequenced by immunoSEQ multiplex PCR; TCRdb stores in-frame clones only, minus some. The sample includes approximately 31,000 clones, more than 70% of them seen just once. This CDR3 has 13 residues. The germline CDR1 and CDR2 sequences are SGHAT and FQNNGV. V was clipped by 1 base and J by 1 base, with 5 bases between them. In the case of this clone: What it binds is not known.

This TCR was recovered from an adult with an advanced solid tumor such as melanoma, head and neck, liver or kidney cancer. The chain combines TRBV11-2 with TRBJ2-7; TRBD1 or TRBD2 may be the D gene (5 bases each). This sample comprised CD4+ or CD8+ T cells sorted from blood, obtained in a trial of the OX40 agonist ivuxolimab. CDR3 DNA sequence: TGTGCCAGCAGCTTAGGGGGGTCCTACGAGCAGTACTTC. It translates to CASSLGGSYEQYF.